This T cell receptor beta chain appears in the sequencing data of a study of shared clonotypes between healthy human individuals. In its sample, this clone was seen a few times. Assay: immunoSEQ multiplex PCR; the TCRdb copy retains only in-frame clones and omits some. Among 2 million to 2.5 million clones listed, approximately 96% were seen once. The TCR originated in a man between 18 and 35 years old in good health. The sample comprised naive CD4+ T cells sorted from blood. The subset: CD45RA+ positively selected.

The CDR3 spells CASSQDLTGNYGYTF. DNA for the CDR3: TGCGCCAGCAGCCAAGATCTGACAGGGAACTATGGCTACACCTTC. The V and J genes are TRBV4-1 and TRBJ1-2; 7 bases are shared with TRBD1. Trimming cost V 0 bases and J 2 bases; bases outside gene matches: 3. The CDR3 covers 15 residues. Germline CDR1 reads MGHRA; CDR2 reads YSYEKL.